This TCR beta chain was sequenced during a study of CD8 T cells in ankylosing spondylitis. This clonotype was picked up many times. TCRdb called the 5' RACE reads again in MiXCR, with one record for every CDR3 protein. The sample has 230,000 or so distinct CDR3 sequences; 20% to 30% are singletons. The sequenced sample consisted of blood, either unsorted or a sorted T cell fraction (not recorded which). The receptor was isolated from a male donor with ankylosing spondylitis or in good health (not recorded which).

CDR3 sequence: CASTLGVTGELFF. The DNA of the CDR3 is TGTGCCAGCACCTTGGGGGTCACCGGGGAGCTGTTTTTT. The rearrangement links TRBV28 to TRBJ2-2; D tentatively fits TRBD1 or TRBD2 (5 bases each). This CDR3 comprises 13 residues. CDR1 is MDHEN, CDR2 SYDVKM, per germline. Trimming cost V 7 bases and J 4 bases, with 10 bases left between them.